One and the same sample provided the 21 T cell receptor beta chains below, sequenced in a study of PD-1 blockade in classical Hodgkin lymphoma. Sample time point: cycle 4 day 1 (C4D1), after around six weeks of nivolumab. The patients all showed relapse after autologous stem cell transplantation, while their brentuximab vedotin exposure varied. Repertoires were generated with immunoSEQ multiplex PCR, while TCRdb's copy carries only in-frame clones and drops some. Here the sample spans around 92,000 clones, approximately 83% being singletons. Sequencing used peripheral blood mononuclear cells (PBMCs), obtained before the fourth cycle of nivolumab. These receptors were obtained from a human donor with classical Hodgkin lymphoma.

The genes are TRBV6-5 and TRBJ2-1; tentative D call: TRBD2 (6 bases). Germline CDR1 reads MNHEY; CDR2 reads SVGAGI. The V end was cut by 0 bases, the J end by 2 bases, with 11 bases between. The CDR3 spans 16 residues. The CDR3 here is CASSYSTGEAYNEQFF. CDR3 bases: TGTGCCAGCAGTTACTCGACGGGAGAGGCCTACAATGAGCAGTTCTTC.

The chain carries TRBV5-4 and TRBJ1-2; D is uncertain. Looked up from germline, CDR1 is SGHNT and CDR2 is YYREEE (reference sequence). The CDR3 is made up of 15 amino acids. V was clipped by 4 bases and J by 2 bases, with 15 bases between them. The CDR3: CASSPRTVLNYGYTF. The CDR3 nucleotides read TGTGCCAGCAGCCCCCGGACGGTTCTGAACTATGGCTACACCTTC.

CDR3 nucleotides: TGCGCCAGCAGCCAGAGACAGGGTAATGAAAAACTGTTTTTT. Residues: CASSQRQGNEKLFF. The rearrangement uses TRBV4-1 and TRBJ1-4; TRBD1 matches at 7 bases. The length of the CDR3 is 14 residues. The J segment lost 4 bases and the V segment lost 3 bases, leaving 2 bases of the junction unmatched. CDR1 and CDR2 (germline): MGHRA, YSYEKL.

A few counts support this clone. The genes are TRBV28 and TRBJ2-4, with TRBD1 as a possible D gene (5 bases). Germline CDR1 reads MDHEN; CDR2 reads SYDVKM. This CDR3 is built from 14 residues. With 2 bases removed from V and 15 bases from J, the gap between germline ends came to 20 bases. CDR3 sequence reads: CASSLRSEGRVTYF. CDR3 in DNA: TGTGCCAGCAGTTTAAGGTCGGAAGGCAGGGTCACGTACTTC.

The chain carries TRBV6-6 and TRBJ1-1; D is unresolved. Deletions cut 0 bases from V and 1 base from J, with 0 bases between. The germline CDR1 and CDR2 sequences are MNHNY and SVGAGI (reference sequence). The CDR3 has 12 residues. As DNA, the CDR3 is TGTGCCAGCAGTTACTCGAACACTGAAGCTTTCTTT. It encodes CASSYSNTEAFF.

The chain is built from TRBV28 and TRBJ1-5, with 12 bases that match TRBD1. The ends lost 6 bases at V and 3 bases at J; junction bases unmatched: 9. The CDR3 is made up of 17 amino acids. CDR1 is MDHEN, CDR2 SYDVKM, per germline. The CDR3: CASSRGQGARYNQPQHF. The CDR3 nucleotides read TGTGCCAGCAGCCGGGGACAGGGGGCGCGATACAATCAGCCCCAGCATTTT.

The CDR3 reads CASSTGPLWVNTEAFF. The CDR3 DNA follows: TGCGCCAGCAGCACGGGCCCCCTTTGGGTGAACACTGAAGCTTTCTTT. The chain is built from TRBV5-1 and TRBJ1-1, with D unresolved. This CDR3 has 16 amino acids. Germline V gene data show CDR1 as SGHRS and CDR2 as YFSETQ. With 4 bases removed from V and 0 bases from J, the gap between germline ends came to 16 bases.

The chain combines TRBV2 with TRBJ1-1; possible D gene TRBD1, 6 bases. From germline, CDR1 is SNHLY and CDR2 FYNNEI. Trimming removed 2 bases at V and 2 bases at J, with 9 bases between. The CDR3 is 14 amino acids. The CDR3 region is CASSEWGQNTEAFF. CDR3 DNA: TGTGCCAGCAGTGAATGGGGGCAAAACACTGAAGCTTTCTTT.

The chain couples TRBV19 to TRBJ2-4, with D perhaps assigned TRBD1 or TRBD2 (5 bases each). Trimming cost V 7 bases and J 5 bases, with 12 bases left between them. Looked up from germline, CDR1 is LNHDA and CDR2 is SQIVND (reference sequence). CDR3 size: 13 residues. Here the CDR3 reads CASMGATENIQYF. In DNA, the CDR3 is TGTGCCAGTATGGGAGCGACAGAAAACATTCAGTACTTC. The full variable domain, rest sourced from reference TRBV19 and TRBJ2-4, is DGGITQSPKYLFRKEGQNVTLSCEQNLNHDAMYWYRQDPGQGLRLIYYSQIVNDFQKGDIAEGYSVSREKKESFPLTVTSAQKNPTAFYLCASMGATENIQYFGAGTRLSVL.

CDR3 bases: TGCGCCAGCACCCCTCTCTCCCTACTAGCGGGAGGGCCAGAGACCCAGTACTTC. Its translation is CASTPLSLLAGGPETQYF. V is TRBV23-1 and J is TRBJ2-5; 13 positions match TRBD2. TRBV23-1 is identified as an open reading frame with a role that is uncertain. With 7 bases clipped from V and 4 bases from J, the junction kept 15 bases outside the gene matches. CDR3 length: 18 residues.

The rearrangement joins TRBV18 to TRBJ2-5; D gene uncertain. V was clipped by 3 bases and J by 2 bases, with 4 bases between them. The CDR3 has 12 amino acids. CDR1 is KGHSH and CDR2 is LQKENI in the germline V gene. CDR3 amino acids: CASSPKQETQYF. In DNA, the CDR3 is TGTGCCAGCTCACCCAAACAAGAGACCCAGTACTTC.

This chain links TRBV6-6 with TRBJ2-7; perhaps TRBD1 as D (5 bases). Per the germline V gene, CDR1 is MNHNY and CDR2 is SVGAGI (reference sequence). The CDR3 has 15 amino acids. Trimming stripped 6 bases from V and 0 bases from J, with 15 bases between. The CDR3 region is CASSPPRAVSYEQYF. CDR3 nucleotide sequence: TGTGCCAGCAGCCCACCCAGGGCAGTCTCCTACGAGCAGTACTTC.

This sequence joins TRBV6-1 and TRBJ2-7, with TRBD2 identical over 7 bases. With 4 bases clipped from V and 0 bases from J, the junction kept 3 bases outside the gene matches. Germline loops: CDR1 MNHNS, CDR2 SASEGT. The CDR3 is 14 amino acids. For the CDR3, the DNA is TGTGCCAGCAGTGGGCGGGGGAGCTCCTACGAGCAGTACTTC. Protein product: CASSGRGSSYEQYF.

The gene calls are TRBV2 and TRBJ1-4; tentatively, D is TRBD1 (6 bases). The V end lost 4 bases, the J end lost 0 bases, and 12 bases lay between the germline ends. Germline V gives CDR1 SNHLY, CDR2 FYNNEI. The CDR3 is made up of 16 amino acids. CDR3 nucleotide sequence: TGTGCCAGCAGTGGCTCGGACAGCTCAACTAATGAAAAACTGTTTTTT. Amino acids: CASSGSDSSTNEKLFF. Based on the CDR3 plus reference TRBV2 and TRBJ1-4, the full variable domain is EPEVTQTPSHQVTQMGQEVILRCVPISNHLYFYWYRQILGQKVEFLVSFYNNEISEKSEIFDDQFSVERPDGSNFTLKIRSTKLEDSAMYFCASSGSDSSTNEKLFFGSGTQLSVL.

The genes are TRBV19 and TRBJ1-4; D not certain. Trimming shortened V by 7 bases and J by 5 bases, and 17 bases separated the two germline ends. Germline V gene sequence: CDR1 LNHDA, CDR2 SQIVND (reference sequence). CDR3 size: 15 residues. The CDR3 loop reads CASTIPAGGNEKLFF. CDR3 in DNA: TGTGCCAGTACTATCCCGGCGGGAGGGAATGAAAAACTGTTTTTT.

This clone has only one observation. The V gene is TRBV2, the J gene TRBJ2-3, with D hard to call. The ends were cut back, 0 bases at V and 6 bases at J, with 10 bases in the middle. The CDR3 extends over 14 amino acids. CDR1 and CDR2 (germline): SNHLY, FYNNEI. The CDR3 reads CASSEASLGDTQYF. The CDR3 DNA reads as TGTGCCAGCAGTGAAGCCAGTTTAGGGGATACGCAGTATTTT.

The chain carries TRBV15 and TRBJ2-7; D not certain. There are 14 residues in the CDR3. From germline, CDR1 is LNHNV and CDR2 YYDKDF (reference sequence). Trimming took off 0 bases at V and 2 bases at J, with 8 bases between the two ends. The CDR3 spells CATSRDNGPYEQYF. In DNA, the CDR3 is TGTGCCACCAGCAGAGACAACGGGCCCTACGAGCAGTACTTC. Full variable domain (remainder filled in from reference TRBV15 and TRBJ2-7): DAMVIQNPRYQVTQFGKPVTLSCSQTLNHNVMYWYQQKSSQAPKLLFHYYDKDFNNEADTPDNFQSRRPNTSFCFLDIRSPGLGDTAMYLCATSRDNGPYEQYFGPGTRLTVT.

V and J are TRBV10-3 and TRBJ1-2; TRBD1 matches 7 bases. This CDR3 comprises 15 residues. With 0 bases clipped from V and 8 bases from J, the junction kept 9 bases outside the gene matches. The germline V gene has CDR1 ENHRY and CDR2 SYGVKD. In DNA, the CDR3 is TGTGCCATCAGTGAGTCTGCAGAGGGGGCGGGAGGCTACACCTTC. Its protein is CAISESAEGAGGYTF.

DNA of the CDR3: TGTGCAAGTCGCCTACCCAGCGGGAACCCGAACACCGGGGAGCTGTTTTTT. It specifies CASRLPSGNPNTGELFF. The chain recombines TRBV12-2 with TRBJ2-2; the listed D gene, TRBD2, was not tested against the DNA. TRBV12-2 constitutes a pseudogene. The CDR3 extends over 17 amino acids.

The rearrangement joins TRBV19 to TRBJ2-1; the match to TRBD2 covers 9 bases. The CDR3 covers 17 residues. Germline values: CDR1 LNHDA, CDR2 SQIVND (reference sequence). Trimming took 1 base from V and 5 from J; bases not matched to a gene: 9. The CDR3 bases are TGTGCCAGTAGTATAGCGTGGCGGGAGGGCCTCAACAATGAGCAGTTCTTC. This sequence encodes CASSIAWREGLNNEQFF. Full variable domain (rest looked up from reference TRBV19 and TRBJ2-1): DGGITQSPKYLFRKEGQNVTLSCEQNLNHDAMYWYRQDPGQGLRLIYYSQIVNDFQKGDIAEGYSVSREKKESFPLTVTSAQKNPTAFYLCASSIAWREGLNNEQFFGPGTRLTVL.

The chain is built from TRBV6-6 and TRBJ1-1, with D perhaps TRBD1 (6 bases). Deletions cut 6 bases from V and 4 bases from J, with 12 bases between. Germline V lookup: CDR1 MNHNY, CDR2 SVGAGI (reference sequence). CDR3 length: 13 amino acids. CDR3 loop: CASRPRQVTEAFF. The CDR3 bases are TGTGCCAGCAGACCGAGACAGGTCACTGAAGCTTTCTTT.